Following are 28 T cell receptor beta chains from one sample sequenced in a study of blood T cell repertoires in COVID-19. Here immunoSEQ multiplex PCR was the method, and the copy in TCRdb shows in-frame clones only, minus some. Of hundreds of thousands of clones listed, roughly nine tenths are singletons. The sample taken for sequencing was PBMCs or T cells enriched from blood (not recorded which). The receptors were sampled from a woman aged 45-59 years who had recovered from COVID-19.

The chain uses TRBV27 and TRBJ2-1, with 13 nucleotides matching TRBD2. Trimming cost V 5 bases and J 6 bases; bases outside gene matches: 4. Germline CDR1 MNHEY, CDR2 SMNVEV (reference sequence). This CDR3 is built from 15 residues. In nucleotides, the CDR3 is TGTGCCAGCAGTCCAGGGACTAGCGGGATCAATGAGCAGTTCTTC. Amino acids: CASSPGTSGINEQFF.

This chain connects TRBV24-1 to TRBJ2-1; TRBD2 is a possible D gene (6 bases). CDR3 length equals 13 residues. Trimming took off 5 bases at V and 9 bases at J, with 13 bases between the two ends. CDR1 is KGHDR, CDR2 SFDVKD, per germline. The CDR3 protein is CATSGSYGGEQFF. CDR3 DNA: TGTGCCACCAGTGGAAGTTACGGGGGTGAGCAGTTCTTC.

V gene TRBV19 combines with J gene TRBJ1-2; perhaps TRBD1 as D (5 bases). The CDR3 sequence is 14 residues long. Per the germline V gene, CDR1 is LNHDA and CDR2 is SQIVND (reference sequence). Trimming left V 4 bases short and J 1 base short, with 10 bases between. CDR3 region: CASSKEGDNYGYTF. CDR3 nucleotides: TGTGCCAGTAGTAAAGAAGGGGATAACTATGGCTACACCTTC. Complete variable domain (other parts from reference TRBV19 and TRBJ1-2): DGGITQSPKYLFRKEGQNVTLSCEQNLNHDAMYWYRQDPGQGLRLIYYSQIVNDFQKGDIAEGYSVSREKKESFPLTVTSAQKNPTAFYLCASSKEGDNYGYTFGSGTRLTVV.

This clone has just one count. The rearrangement links TRBV7-8 to TRBJ2-5; TRBD2 matches 8 bases. This CDR3 has 11 residues. V dropped 5 bases and J dropped 10; count of bases not matched to a gene: 3. Germline loops: CDR1 SGHVS, CDR2 FQNEAQ. The CDR3 loop reads CASSRGGSQYF. The CDR3 region has the DNA TGTGCCAGCAGCCGGGGGGGGAGCCAGTACTTC. Filled out from reference TRBV7-8 and TRBJ2-5, the complete variable domain reads GAGVSQSPRYKVAKRGQDVALRCDPISGHVSLFWYQQALGQGPEFLTYFQNEAQLDKSGLPSDRFFAERPEGSVSTLKIQRTQQEDSAVYLCASSRGGSQYFGPGTRLLVL.

V gene TRBV2 combines with J gene TRBJ1-5; D unresolved. There are 14 residues in the CDR3. Germline loops: CDR1 SNHLY, CDR2 FYNNEI. Trimming took 1 base from V and 3 from J, leaving 7 bases between them. CDR3 nucleotide sequence: TGTGCCAGCAGTGAAGTGACACCCAATCAGCCCCAGCATTTT. Translating it yields CASSEVTPNQPQHF.

The rearrangement uses TRBV3-1 (or the pseudogene TRBV3-2) and TRBJ2-1; D gene uncertain. Germline V gene sequence: CDR1 LGHDT, CDR2 YNNKEL (reference sequence). Trimming took 4 bases from V and 7 from J, leaving 8 bases between them. The CDR3 has 12 amino acids. In DNA, the CDR3 is TGTGCCAGCAGCCTCGCAGGAAATGAGCAGTTCTTC. Amino acids: CASSLAGNEQFF.

The rearrangement uses TRBV5-4 and TRBJ2-7; 8 bases match TRBD2. Trimming took 4 bases from V and 5 from J; bases not matched to a gene: 8. Germline CDR1 reads SGHNT; CDR2 reads YYREEE (reference sequence). The CDR3 has 14 residues. The CDR3 DNA reads TGTGCCAGCAGCCTCAGCGGGAGCAGAAACGAGCAGTACTTC. It specifies CASSLSGSRNEQYF.

The chain links TRBV6-2 or TRBV6-3 to TRBJ1-5; D gene uncertain. V lost 2 bases and J lost 1, with 3 bases in between. The CDR3 spans 13 residues. CDR1 is MNHEY, CDR2 SVGEGT, per germline. CDR3: CASSYGSNQPQHF. CDR3 in DNA: TGTGCCAGCAGTTACGGCAGCAATCAGCCCCAGCATTTT.

This sequence joins TRBV7-9 and TRBJ2-1, with D tentatively TRBD2 (5 bases). The ends were cut back, 6 bases at V and 2 bases at J, with 14 bases in the middle. The CDR3 length is 15 residues. Looked up from germline, CDR1 is SEHNR and CDR2 is FQNEAQ (reference sequence). CDR3 sequence reads: CASSRTAFPYNEQFF. The CDR3 DNA reads TGTGCCAGCAGTCGGACTGCCTTCCCCTACAATGAGCAGTTCTTC.

The chain links TRBV7-2 to TRBJ2-7; D is perhaps TRBD1 (6 bases). V shed 0 bases and J shed 6 bases, with 12 bases lying between them. Per germline, CDR1 SGHTA and CDR2 FQGNSA. The CDR3 is 14 amino acids. The CDR3 reads CASSLAQGVAEQYF. DNA for the CDR3: TGTGCCAGCAGCTTAGCACAGGGCGTAGCCGAGCAGTACTTC. Complete variable domain (other parts from reference TRBV7-2 and TRBJ2-7): GAGVSQSPSNKVTEKGKDVELRCDPISGHTALYWYRQSLGQGLEFLIYFQGNSAPDKSGLPSDRFSAERTGGSVSTLTIQRTQQEDSAVYLCASSLAQGVAEQYFGPGTRLTVT.

V is TRBV5-4 and J is TRBJ1-4; 8 bases are a match to TRBD1. Germline V lookup: CDR1 SGHNT, CDR2 YYREEE (reference sequence). This CDR3 spans 14 amino acids. After removal of 4 bases from V and 5 bases from J, the junction contained 4 bases not matched to a gene. The CDR3 reads CASSPRTGNEKLFF. CDR3 nucleotides: TGTGCCAGCAGCCCCCGGACAGGGAATGAAAAACTGTTTTTT. Combining the CDR3 with reference TRBV5-4 and TRBJ1-4 gives the whole variable domain ETGVTQSPTHLIKTRGQQVTLRCSSQSGHNTVSWYQQALGQGPQFIFQYYREEENGRGNFPPRFSGLQFPNYSSELNVNALELDDSALYLCASSPRTGNEKLFFGSGTQLSVL.

This clone was detected a few times. The chain couples TRBV11-2 to TRBJ1-1; D perhaps matches TRBD1 (6 bases). CDR3 size: 15 residues. Germline-derived CDR1 and CDR2 are SGHAT and FQNNGV. The CDR3 loop is CAGRSSEQGNTEAFF. CDR3 DNA sequence: TGTGCAGGTCGAAGTAGTGAACAGGGGAACACTGAAGCTTTCTTT.

The V call is TRBV28, the J call TRBJ1-2, with 7 bases that match TRBD1. The CDR3 contains 13 residues. Per germline, CDR1 MDHEN and CDR2 SYDVKM. Unmatched junction bases numbered 9, after V lost 6 bases and J lost 8 bases. CDR3 bases: TGTGCCAGCAGAGGATGGACAGGAGGGGGCTACACCTTC. The encoded protein is CASRGWTGGGYTF.

The chain uses TRBV18 and TRBJ1-1; 9 positions match TRBD1. V lost 6 bases to trimming and J lost 4 bases; unmatched junction nucleotides: 12. Per the germline V gene, CDR1 is KGHSH and CDR2 is LQKENI. CDR3 length: 16 residues. The CDR3 loop is CASSQGQGRAGTEAFF. The CDR3 nucleotides are TGTGCCAGCTCCCAGGGACAGGGTCGAGCAGGCACTGAAGCTTTCTTT.

This chain joins TRBV18 and TRBJ2-1; TRBD2 might be the D (5 bases). Trimming took off 4 bases at V and 1 base at J, with 11 bases between the two ends. CDR1 KGHSH and CDR2 LQKENI come from the germline V gene. CDR3 length: 15 amino acids. The CDR3 DNA sequence: TGTGCCAGCTCACTGTTAGAGGGTTCCTACAATGAGCAGTTCTTC. Amino acids: CASSLLEGSYNEQFF.

In its sample, this clone was seen once. The chain uses TRBV27 and TRBJ2-1; perhaps TRBD2 as D (5 bases). Germline values: CDR1 MNHEY, CDR2 SMNVEV (reference sequence). This CDR3 spans 13 amino acids. Trimming left V 6 bases short and J 7 bases short, with 13 bases between. CDR3 DNA sequence: TGTGCCAGCAGACGAAGAGGGTGGAATGAGCAGTTCTTC. Translation: CASRRRGWNEQFF.

The chain has TRBV5-1 and TRBJ1-5; D is unclear. Trimming stripped 0 bases from V and 6 bases from J, with 16 bases between. Germline V lookup: CDR1 SGHRS, CDR2 YFSETQ. The CDR3 is 16 amino acids. Here the CDR3 reads CASSLGQFGSGQPQHF. The CDR3 bases are TGCGCCAGCAGCTTGGGGCAATTTGGTTCAGGTCAGCCCCAGCATTTT.

The V and J genes are TRBV6-2 or TRBV6-3 and TRBJ2-7; the match to TRBD1 covers 7 bases. Unmatched junction bases numbered 3, after V lost 2 bases and J lost 8 bases. This CDR3 has 12 residues. CDR1 and CDR2 (germline): MNHEY, SVGEGT. The CDR3 loop reads CASSYMGQQQYF. CDR3 DNA sequence: TGTGCCAGCAGTTACATGGGACAGCAGCAGTACTTC.

The chain couples TRBV9 to TRBJ2-1, with TRBD2 identical over 16 bases. V lost 2 bases to trimming and J lost 9 bases; unmatched junction nucleotides: 5. Germline-derived CDR1 and CDR2 are SGDLS and YYNGEE. There are 16 residues in the CDR3. The CDR3 nucleotides are TGTGCCAGCAGCGTGGGGACTAGCGGGAGGGTGCCTGAGCAGTTCTTC. Translated, it gives CASSVGTSGRVPEQFF.

This rearrangement joins TRBV3-1 (or the pseudogene TRBV3-2) to TRBJ2-1; 9 nucleotides agree with TRBD2. The J segment lost 4 bases and the V segment lost 4 bases, leaving 5 bases of the junction unmatched. Looked up from germline, CDR1 is LGHDT and CDR2 is YNNKEL (reference sequence). The CDR3 spans 15 residues. The CDR3, as DNA: TGTGCCAGCAGCCCCTGGACTAGCGCGTACAATGAGCAGTTCTTC. Encoded protein: CASSPWTSAYNEQFF.

The rearrangement uses TRBV28 and TRBJ2-7; 10 positions agree with TRBD2. The V segment lost 2 bases and the J segment 3 bases; nucleotides outside the gene matches: 7. Germline V CDR1 and CDR2: MDHEN, SYDVKM. The CDR3 loop spans 16 amino acids. The CDR3 region has the DNA TGTGCCAGCAGTTTACTAGCGGGAGCTACGGGCTACGAGCAGTACTTC. Translation gives CASSLLAGATGYEQYF.

The rearrangement uses TRBV25-1 and TRBJ2-1; tentatively, D is TRBD1 (5 bases). Trimming shortened V by 1 base and J by 5 bases, and 12 bases separated the two germline ends. Germline values: CDR1 MGHDK, CDR2 SYGVNS. The CDR3 is made up of 15 amino acids. DNA for the CDR3: TGTGCCAGCAGTGAATTAGGGGTCACTAACAATGAGCAGTTCTTC. Encoded protein: CASSELGVTNNEQFF.

The chain recombines TRBV4-1 with TRBJ2-7; D not certain. The germline V gene has CDR1 MGHRA and CDR2 YSYEKL. V was trimmed by 0 bases and J by 4 bases, leaving 10 bases between them. The CDR3 loop spans 14 amino acids. The CDR3 is CASSQDPGRYEQYF. Here the CDR3 DNA reads TGCGCCAGCAGCCAAGACCCTGGGCGATACGAGCAGTACTTC.

The chain is built from TRBV6-2 or TRBV6-3 and TRBJ2-7; 7 bases line up with TRBD2. V gave up 4 bases and J gave up 5 bases; unmatched junction bases: 11. Germline V CDR1 and CDR2: MNHEY, SVGEGT. The CDR3 spans 15 residues. CDR3 residues: CASSSRTSIYHEQYF. CDR3 sequence (DNA): TGTGCCAGCAGTTCCCGGACTAGTATTTATCACGAGCAGTACTTC.

The chain carries TRBV5-8 and TRBJ2-7; TRBD1 matches 7 bases. Germline loops: CDR1 SGHTS, CDR2 YDEGEE. The junction had 13 bases not matched to a gene; V was cut back by 4 bases and J by 0 bases. The CDR3 runs to 17 residues. In DNA, the CDR3 is TGTGCCAGCAGCAGGACCGGGACAGCTCGCCACTCCTACGAGCAGTACTTC. This translates into CASSRTGTARHSYEQYF.

The chain uses TRBV6-5 and TRBJ2-7; D not resolved. Trimming shortened V by 6 bases and J by 4 bases, and 7 bases separated the two germline ends. This CDR3 is built from 11 residues. The germline V gene has CDR1 MNHEY and CDR2 SVGAGI. CDR3 sequence: CASRSEYEQYF. The CDR3 nucleotides are TGTGCCAGCAGGAGCGAATACGAGCAGTACTTC.

The rearrangement uses TRBV10-2 and TRBJ2-7; the match to TRBD2 covers 13 bases. Germline CDR1 WSHSY, CDR2 SAAADI. The CDR3 loop spans 16 amino acids. V lost 4 bases, J lost 3 bases, and 6 bases stayed unmatched. The CDR3 nucleotides read TGCGCCAGCAGTGCCGGGACTAGCGGGACAGTCTACGAGCAGTACTTC. It translates to CASSAGTSGTVYEQYF.

V and J are TRBV28 and TRBJ1-2; D gene unclear. The CDR3 has 13 residues. CDR1 is MDHEN and CDR2 is SYDVKM in the germline V gene. V gave up 3 bases and J gave up 7 bases, with 12 bases separating them. CDR3 nucleotides: TGTGCCAGCAGTTTTCGTGCCGGGTTTGGCTACACCTTC. Translated, it gives CASSFRAGFGYTF.